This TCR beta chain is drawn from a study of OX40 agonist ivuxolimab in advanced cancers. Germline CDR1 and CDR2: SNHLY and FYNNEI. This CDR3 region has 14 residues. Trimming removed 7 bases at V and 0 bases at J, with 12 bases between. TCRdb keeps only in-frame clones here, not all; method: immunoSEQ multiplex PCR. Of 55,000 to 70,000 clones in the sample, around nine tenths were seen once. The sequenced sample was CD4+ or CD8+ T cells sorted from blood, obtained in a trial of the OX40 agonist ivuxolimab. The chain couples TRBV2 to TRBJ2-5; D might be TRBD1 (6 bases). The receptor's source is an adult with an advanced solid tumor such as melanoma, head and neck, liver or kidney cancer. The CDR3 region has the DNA TGTGCCAGCATCAGGGACAAGCACCAAGAGACCCAGTACTTC. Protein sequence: CASIRDKHQETQYF.